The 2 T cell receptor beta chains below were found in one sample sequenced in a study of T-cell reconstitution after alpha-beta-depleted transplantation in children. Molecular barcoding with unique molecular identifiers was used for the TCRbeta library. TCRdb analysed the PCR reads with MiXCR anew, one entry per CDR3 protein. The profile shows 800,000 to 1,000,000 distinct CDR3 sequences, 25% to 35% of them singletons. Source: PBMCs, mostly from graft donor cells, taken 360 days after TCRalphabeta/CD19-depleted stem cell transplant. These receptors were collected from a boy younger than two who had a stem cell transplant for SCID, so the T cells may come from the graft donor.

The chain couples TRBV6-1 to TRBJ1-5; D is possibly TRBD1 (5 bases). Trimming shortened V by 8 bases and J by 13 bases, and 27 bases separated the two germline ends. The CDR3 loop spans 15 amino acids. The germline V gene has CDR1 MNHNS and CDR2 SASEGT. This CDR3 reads CASLDSGTAGCVQHF. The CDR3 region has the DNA TGTGCCAGCCTTGATTCTGGGACGGCAGGTTGCGTTCAGCATTTT.

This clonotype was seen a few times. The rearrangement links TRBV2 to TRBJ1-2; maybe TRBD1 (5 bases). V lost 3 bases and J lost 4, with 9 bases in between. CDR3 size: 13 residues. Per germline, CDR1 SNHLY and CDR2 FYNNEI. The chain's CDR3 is CASSDLGAYGYTF. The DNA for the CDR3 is TGTGCCAGCAGTGATCTAGGGGCCTATGGCTACACCTTC.